Each of the 22 T cell receptor beta chains below was sequenced from the same sample in a study of T cells in Graves' hyperthyroidism and ophthalmopathy. TCR beta CDR3 regions were amplified from RNA. Initially, a first-round RT-PCR of the TCR CDR3 employed the HTBI primer set. TCRdb itself ran the multiplex PCR reads through MiXCR, one entry per CDR3 protein. The data show hundreds of thousands of distinct CDR3 sequences, 14% to 15% seen once. Sequenced: blood. All receptors derive from a man in his late teens or twenties with Graves' ophthalmopathy.

This clonotype has at least ten counts. The rearrangement links TRBV7-2 to TRBJ1-1; 7 bases line up with TRBD1. There are 15 residues in the CDR3. The junction had 13 bases not matched to a gene; V was cut back by 1 base and J by 11 bases. CDR1 is SGHTA, CDR2 FQGNSA, per germline. For the CDR3, the DNA is TGTGCCAGCAGCTTAGTGACAGGGACTGGTGCGGTGGCTTTCTTT. Encoded protein: CASSLVTGTGAVAFF.

V is TRBV12-5 and J is TRBJ1-1; D gene uncertain. The V gene's germline CDR1 is LGHNT and CDR2 FRNRAP. The CDR3 runs to 11 residues. Trimming left V 3 bases short and J 8 bases short, with 7 bases between. CDR3 region: CASGFIKEAFF. CDR3 nucleotide sequence: TGTGCTAGTGGTTTTATAAAGGAAGCTTTCTTT. Full variable domain (outside the CDR3, taken from reference TRBV12-5 and TRBJ1-1): DARVTQTPRHKVTEMGQEVTMRCQPILGHNTVFWYRQTMMQGLELLAYFRNRAPLDDSGMPKDRFSAEMPDATLATLKIQPSEPRDSAVYFCASGFIKEAFFGQGTRLTVV.

This clonotype was seen at least ten times. The rearrangement uses TRBV6-1 and TRBJ1-5, with 8 nucleotides matching TRBD1. This CDR3 region has 15 residues. V lost 6 bases to trimming and J lost 5 bases; unmatched junction nucleotides: 9. Germline values: CDR1 MNHNS, CDR2 SASEGT. CDR3 nucleotides: TGTGCCAGCAGCCCCGGGCAGGGGGCCGATCAGCCCCAGCATTTT. Translation: CASSPGQGADQPQHF.

Regarding this clonotype: This sequence may be a read error, since a much larger clone differs from it by one base. This chain uses TRBV3-1 with TRBJ1-5; D uncertain. CDR3 size: 14 residues. Trimming took 1 base from V and 5 from J, leaving 9 bases between them. CDR1 and CDR2 (germline): LGHDT, YNNKEL (reference sequence). CDR3 nucleotides: TGTGCCAGCAGCCAAGCATCGGCCTATCAGCCCCAGCATTTT. This translates into CASSQASAYQPQHF.

This clonotype was found many times. CDR3 in amino acids: CASSEGGLFRAFF. CDR3 DNA: TGTGCCAGCAGTGAAGGGGGGCTTTTTAGAGCTTTCTTT. The chain recombines TRBV2 with TRBJ1-1, with a weak D call TRBD1 (6 bases). The CDR3 is made up of 13 amino acids. The ends were cut back, 1 base at V and 10 bases at J, with 13 bases in the middle. The germline V gene encodes CDR1 SNHLY and CDR2 FYNNEI.

This clonotype turned up a few times. The gene calls are TRBV3-1 and TRBJ1-1, with a tentative D call TRBD1 (6 bases). Trimming stripped 4 bases from V and 4 bases from J, with 16 bases between. This CDR3 spans 15 amino acids. The germline V gene has CDR1 LGHDT and CDR2 YNNKEL (reference sequence). CDR3 protein: CASSLGGARSTEAFF. The CDR3 DNA follows: TGTGCCAGCAGCCTAGGGGGGGCGCGGAGCACTGAAGCTTTCTTT.

This chain connects TRBV7-9 to TRBJ1-6, with a possible D match to TRBD1 (5 bases). The V gene's germline CDR1 is SEHNR and CDR2 FQNEAQ (reference sequence). Trimming left V 5 bases short and J 4 bases short, with 12 bases between. This CDR3 contains 15 residues. CDR3 sequence: CASSTGGGYNSPLHF. The CDR3 DNA reads TGTGCCAGCAGCACTGGGGGAGGGTATAATTCACCCCTCCACTTT.

This clonotype was counted many times. The chain is built from TRBV6-1 and TRBJ2-1; D is ambiguous. This CDR3 has 13 amino acids. Germline loops: CDR1 MNHNS, CDR2 SASEGT. V was clipped by 8 bases and J by 5 bases, with 13 bases between them. As DNA, the CDR3 is TGTGCCAGCCAGTTGACCCCTCACAATGAGCAGTTCTTC. This translates into CASQLTPHNEQFF.

The CDR3 protein is CSAPTASGSQETQYF. CDR3 bases: TGCAGTGCTCCAACGGCTAGCGGGAGCCAAGAGACCCAGTACTTC. The chain carries TRBV20-1 and TRBJ2-5; TRBD2 aligns across 10 bases. Looked up from germline, CDR1 is DFQATT and CDR2 is SNEGSKA (reference sequence). The CDR3 runs to 15 residues. The V segment lost 5 bases and the J segment 1 base; nucleotides outside the gene matches: 7.

This clonotype was seen repeatedly, ten times or more. The chain links TRBV6-1 to TRBJ2-1; D might be TRBD1 or TRBD2, each matching 5 bases. Trimming removed 5 bases from V and 6 bases from J, with 11 bases in between. CDR1 and CDR2 from the germline V gene are MNHNS and SASEGT. CDR3 length: 13 amino acids. The CDR3 spells CASSYGTFNEQFF. The CDR3 bases are TGTGCCAGCAGTTATGGGACCTTCAATGAGCAGTTCTTC.

This clonotype was counted only a few times. The junction departs from germline at one end; a sequencing error may be responsible. The rearrangement uses TRBV9 and TRBJ1-1, with 10 bases identical to TRBD1. This CDR3 comprises 15 residues. Germline V CDR1 and CDR2: SGDLS, YYNGEE. The CDR3 DNA is TGTGCCAGCAGCCTGAGGGGACAGGGGAACCCTGAAGCTTTCTTT. Translated, it gives CASSLRGQGNPEAFF.

The chain is built from TRBV18 and TRBJ2-2; D gene ambiguous. Looked up from germline, CDR1 is KGHSH and CDR2 is LQKENI. The V end was cut by 8 bases, the J end by 0 bases, with 10 bases between. The CDR3 runs to 14 residues. The CDR3 nucleotides read TGTGCCAGCAGTTACAACACGAACACCGGGGAGCTGTTTTTT. It codes for CASSYNTNTGELFF.

CDR3 sequence (DNA): TGTGCCACTTCACAGGGCGGGCTAGCGGGAGGGCCTTACAATGAGCAGTTCTTC. Residues: CATSQGGLAGGPYNEQFF. This rearrangement joins TRBV24-1 to TRBJ2-1, with TRBD2 identical over 12 bases. The length of the CDR3 is 18 residues. Germline-derived CDR1 and CDR2 are KGHDR and SFDVKD. Germline trimming cut 10 bases from V and 4 bases from J; bases unmatched to any gene: 16.

This clonotype was seen ten or more times. In DNA form, the CDR3 reads TGTGCCACCAGTACTCAGGGGGGGGAGACCCAGTACTTC. This gives the protein CATSTQGGETQYF. The chain joins TRBV24-1 to TRBJ2-5; the D call may be TRBD1 or TRBD2 (7 bases each). Trimming left V 6 bases short and J 5 bases short, with 12 bases between. The CDR3 is made up of 13 amino acids. Looked up from germline, CDR1 is KGHDR and CDR2 is SFDVKD.

This clonotype occurred many times. This sequence joins TRBV6-1 and TRBJ1-5; 9 bases are a match to TRBD1. Trimming removed 6 bases from V and 1 base from J; junction bases left unmatched: 4. The CDR3 is 15 amino acids. The germline V gene has CDR1 MNHNS and CDR2 SASEGT. CDR3 amino acids: CASRRTGVSNQPQHF. The CDR3 DNA follows: TGTGCCAGCAGACGGACAGGGGTCAGCAATCAGCCCCAGCATTTT.

This clonotype was counted only a few times. V is TRBV19 and J is TRBJ1-5, with D possibly being TRBD1 (5 bases). The CDR3 is 14 residues long. V gave up 1 base and J gave up 5 bases, with 9 bases separating them. CDR1 and CDR2 (germline): LNHDA, SQIVND (reference sequence). This chain's CDR3 is CASSIAQGDQPQHF. CDR3 DNA: TGTGCCAGTAGTATAGCGCAGGGAGATCAGCCCCAGCATTTT.

At least ten counts were recorded for this clonotype. This CDR3 reads CASSFLGEEAFF. The CDR3 DNA reads as TGTGCCAGCAGCTTCTTGGGAGAAGAAGCTTTCTTT. This chain connects TRBV7-9 to TRBJ1-1; D remains ambiguous. V lost 3 bases and J lost 8, with 10 bases in between. The CDR3 consists of 12 residues. Per germline, CDR1 SEHNR and CDR2 FQNEAQ (reference sequence).

This chain links TRBV9 with TRBJ2-7, with TRBD2 identical over 14 bases. The CDR3 sequence is 15 residues long. Trimming took 4 bases from V and 5 from J; bases not matched to a gene: 5. CDR1 and CDR2 from the germline V gene are SGDLS and YYNGEE. CDR3 nucleotides: TGTGCCAGCAGCCCGGGACTAGCGGGAGTCCACGAGCAGTACTTC. Protein product: CASSPGLAGVHEQYF.

The chain recombines TRBV6-1 with TRBJ1-6; D is unresolved. This CDR3 comprises 13 residues. V was shortened by 3 bases and J by 15 bases, with 15 bases between the two germline ends. CDR1 is MNHNS, CDR2 SASEGT, per germline. CDR3 sequence (DNA): TGTGCCAGCAGTGACCCGGTCGTTTCTCGCCTCCACTTT. This gives the protein CASSDPVVSRLHF.

This clonotype was seen ten or more times. V usage is TRBV13 and J usage is TRBJ2-1; TRBD2 agrees at 9 bases. The CDR3 has 15 amino acids. Trimming cost V 2 bases and J 5 bases; bases outside gene matches: 4. Germline assignment: CDR1 PRHDT and CDR2 FYEKMQ (reference sequence). The CDR3 sequence is CASSLRSSGDNEQFF. The CDR3 bases are TGTGCCAGCAGCTTAAGGTCTAGCGGGGACAATGAGCAGTTCTTC.

This clonotype occurred many times. The chain couples TRBV7-9 to TRBJ2-5; no firm D call. Germline V lookup: CDR1 SEHNR, CDR2 FQNEAQ (reference sequence). V was clipped by 5 bases and J by 1 base, with 14 bases between them. The CDR3 totals 15 residues. The DNA for the CDR3 is TGTGCCAGCAGCCCTACTGCACAGTCCCAAGAGACCCAGTACTTC. Amino acids: CASSPTAQSQETQYF. The whole variable domain, remainder taken from reference TRBV7-9 and TRBJ2-5, is DTGVSQNPRHKITKRGQNVTFRCDPISEHNRLYWYRQTLGQGPEFLTYFQNEAQLEKSRLLSDRFSAERPKGSFSTLEIQRTEQGDSAMYLCASSPTAQSQETQYFGPGTRLLVL.

This clonotype was seen repeatedly, ten times or more. This chain joins TRBV20-1 and TRBJ2-7, with TRBD2 identical over 9 bases. The CDR3 extends over 14 amino acids. V lost 1 base and J lost 2; bases outside the gene matches: 3. CDR1 and CDR2 from the germline V gene are DFQATT and SNEGSKA (reference sequence). CDR3 in amino acids: CSARGLAVPYEQYF. CDR3 coding DNA: TGCAGTGCTAGAGGACTAGCGGTTCCCTACGAGCAGTACTTC.